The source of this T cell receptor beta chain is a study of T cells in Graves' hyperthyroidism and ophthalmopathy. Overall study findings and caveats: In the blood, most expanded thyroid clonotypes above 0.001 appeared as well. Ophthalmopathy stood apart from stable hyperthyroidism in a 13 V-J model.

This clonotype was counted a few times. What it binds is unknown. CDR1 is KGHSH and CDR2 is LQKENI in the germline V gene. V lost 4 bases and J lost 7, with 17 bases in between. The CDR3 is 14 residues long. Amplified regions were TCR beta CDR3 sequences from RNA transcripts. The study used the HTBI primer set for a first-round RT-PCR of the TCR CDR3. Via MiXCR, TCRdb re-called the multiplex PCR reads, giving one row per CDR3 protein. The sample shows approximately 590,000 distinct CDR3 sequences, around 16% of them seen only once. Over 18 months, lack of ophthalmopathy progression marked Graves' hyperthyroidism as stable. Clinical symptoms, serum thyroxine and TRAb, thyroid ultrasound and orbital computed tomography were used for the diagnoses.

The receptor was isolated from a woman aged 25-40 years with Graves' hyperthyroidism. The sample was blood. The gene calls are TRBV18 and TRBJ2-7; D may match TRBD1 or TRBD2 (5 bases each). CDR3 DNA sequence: TGTGCCAGCTCACGCGACGGGACCTCAGCGGAGCAGTACTTC. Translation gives CASSRDGTSAEQYF.